These 18 T cell receptor beta chains share one sample of origin, sequenced in a study of CD8 T cells in ankylosing spondylitis. Study-wide findings and caveats: What appeared characteristic of ankylosing spondylitis blood was a TCR beta motif of several highly homologous variants.

Their specific antigens are unknown. TCRdb ran MiXCR on the 5' RACE reads and lists one entry per CDR3 protein. The repertoire holds fewer than 550,000 distinct CDR3 sequences, with approximately 5% as singletons. Sequenced material: blood, either unsorted or a sorted T cell fraction (not recorded which). The receptors shown here come from a male donor with ankylosing spondylitis.

This clonotype appeared many times. V and J are TRBV2 and TRBJ2-5; 14 bases are a match to TRBD2. Germline V gives CDR1 SNHLY, CDR2 FYNNEI. The trim removed 6 bases at V and 4 bases at J, leaving 4 bases unmatched. The CDR3 extends over 15 amino acids. DNA for the CDR3: TGTGCCAGCAGGGGACTAGCGGGAGTCGTAGAGACCCAGTACTTC. It encodes CASRGLAGVVETQYF.

This clonotype was counted a few times. This chain joins TRBV11-1 and TRBJ1-2, with a weak D call TRBD1 (6 bases). V shed 4 bases and J shed 3 bases, with 24 bases lying between them. CDR1 and CDR2 from the germline V gene are SGHAT and FQDESV (reference sequence). There are 18 residues in the CDR3. This CDR3 reads CASSSMNTAQGPDYGYTF. DNA of the CDR3: TGTGCCAGCAGCTCAATGAACACCGCGCAGGGGCCGGACTATGGCTACACCTTC.

V gene TRBV7-9 combines with J gene TRBJ2-7; 7 bases map to TRBD2. The CDR3 consists of 15 residues. Germline V gene lookup returns CDR1 SEHNR and CDR2 FQNEAQ (reference sequence). After removal of 2 bases from V and 2 bases from J, the junction contained 6 bases not matched to a gene. CDR3 loop: CASSLRASGAYEQYF. The CDR3 DNA follows: TGTGCCAGCAGCTTAAGGGCTAGCGGAGCCTACGAGCAGTACTTC.

Comment on this clonotype: This may come from a read error, since a much larger clone is one base off. J is TRBJ2-1 and V is TRBV15; D is unclear. The germline gives CDR1 LNHNV, CDR2 YYDKDF (reference sequence). The CDR3 extends over 15 amino acids. The CDR3 region has the DNA TGTGCCACCAGCATCGGGCCGAGCTCCTACAATGACCAGTTCTTC. Translated: CATSIGPSSYNDQFF.

This clonotype was seen repeatedly, ten times or more. The chain joins TRBV7-2 to TRBJ2-7, with TRBD1 matching 7 bases. Germline lookup yields CDR1 SGHTA and CDR2 FQGNSA. V gave up 5 bases and J gave up 4 bases; unmatched junction bases: 14. The CDR3 is 16 residues long. The CDR3 DNA sequence: TGTGCCAGCAGCCAATACTCCGGGACAGTGACTTACGAGCAGTACTTC. Translation gives CASSQYSGTVTYEQYF.

This clonotype was detected ten times or more. The chain has TRBV6-5 and TRBJ2-5, with D possibly matching TRBD2 (6 bases). The germline V and J ends were trimmed by 4 bases and 5 bases, with 11 bases remaining between them. The CDR3 sequence is 13 residues long. Germline V CDR1 and CDR2: MNHEY, SVGAGI. CDR3 in DNA: TGTGCCAGCAGTTCCCCTGGGGGGGAGACCCAGTACTTC. This encodes CASSSPGGETQYF.

At least ten counts were recorded for this clonotype. The chain couples TRBV16 to TRBJ1-4; 10 nucleotides match TRBD1. CDR1 and CDR2 from the germline V gene are KGHSY and FQNENV. The J segment lost 6 bases and the V segment lost 3 bases, leaving 4 bases of the junction unmatched. This CDR3 spans 15 amino acids. The DNA for the CDR3 is TGTGCCAGCAGCCACGGGGACAGGGGCTATGAAAAACTGTTTTTT. As protein: CASSHGDRGYEKLFF.

This clonotype was seen a handful of times. This sequence joins TRBV6-2 or TRBV6-3 and TRBJ2-3, with 10 bases aligning to TRBD1. The germline V gene encodes CDR1 MNHEY and CDR2 SVGEGT. There are 15 residues in the CDR3. V gave up 8 bases and J gave up 5 bases; unmatched junction bases: 10. The CDR3 sequence is CASGAGTGDIDTQYF. The CDR3 coding sequence is TGTGCCAGCGGGGCCGGGACAGGGGATATAGATACGCAGTATTTT.

This clonotype was seen repeatedly, ten times or more. The chain employs TRBV20-1 and TRBJ1-1, with TRBD1 matching over 9 bases. The CDR3 is made up of 13 amino acids. The germline V gene has CDR1 DFQATT and CDR2 SNEGSKA (reference sequence). The V and J ends lost 3 bases and 8 bases, in that order; junction bases with no gene match: 7. The CDR3 loop is CSASRTGVGEAFF. The CDR3 DNA sequence: TGCAGTGCTAGCCGGACAGGGGTAGGGGAAGCTTTCTTT.

This clonotype was detected a few times. V usage is TRBV20-1 and J usage is TRBJ2-1; D is perhaps TRBD2 (6 bases). Per germline, CDR1 DFQATT and CDR2 SNEGSKA (reference sequence). The CDR3 covers 16 residues. Trimming left V 4 bases short and J 1 base short, with 17 bases between. In DNA, the CDR3 is TGCAGTGCTATATCCACTGGGGGGTTATCCTACAATGAGCAGTTCTTC. It encodes CSAISTGGLSYNEQFF.

This clonotype was observed at least ten times. V usage is TRBV4-3 and J usage is TRBJ2-7, with TRBD1 identical over 8 bases. Trimming at V came to 3 bases and at J to 4 bases, leaving 17 bases not matched to a gene. CDR3 length: 18 residues. CDR1 and CDR2 (germline): LGHNA, YSLEER. Here the CDR3 reads CASSQGTGDVEGGYEQYF. CDR3 nucleotide sequence: TGCGCCAGCAGCCAGGGGACAGGAGATGTCGAAGGGGGTTACGAGCAGTACTTC.

This clonotype was seen repeatedly, ten times or more. The V call is TRBV20-1, the J call TRBJ2-3, with 11 bases lining up with TRBD2. The junction had 7 bases not matched to a gene; V was cut back by 3 bases and J by 5 bases. The CDR3 consists of 15 residues. Germline values: CDR1 DFQATT, CDR2 SNEGSKA (reference sequence). The CDR3: CSARGSGGVVDTQYF. The CDR3 nucleotides are TGCAGTGCTAGGGGTAGCGGGGGGGTGGTAGATACGCAGTATTTT.

The sample holds many counts of this clonotype. V usage is TRBV20-1 and J usage is TRBJ2-7, with 10 nucleotides matching TRBD2. The CDR3 is 15 amino acids. After removal of 6 bases from V and 7 bases from J, the junction contained 15 bases not matched to a gene. The V gene's germline CDR1 is DFQATT and CDR2 SNEGSKA (reference sequence). The DNA of the CDR3 is TGCAGTGCCCCAAAGCGGGAGGGCCCTCGGAATGAGCAGTACTTC. As protein: CSAPKREGPRNEQYF.

This clonotype was seen at least ten times. This chain connects TRBV28 to TRBJ2-7, with 7 bases that match TRBD1. CDR3 length equals 15 residues. CDR1 MDHEN and CDR2 SYDVKM come from the germline V gene. V gave up 2 bases and J gave up 2 bases; unmatched junction bases: 6. The CDR3 DNA follows: TGTGCCAGCAGTTTAGAACAGGGGATGACCTACGAGCAGTACTTC. Translation gives CASSLEQGMTYEQYF.

Comment on this clonotype: Relative to the germline gene, one junction end is altered; a read error may explain this. The rearrangement uses TRBV7-9 and TRBJ2-1, with 9 bases identical to TRBD1. The CDR3 covers 12 residues. CDR1 and CDR2 (germline): SEHNR, FQNEAQ (reference sequence). For the CDR3, the DNA is TGTGCCAGCAGGCCCGGGGACAGGGTTTTTCTCTTC. It encodes CASRPGDRVFLF.

This clonotype was picked up many times. This chain links TRBV4-1 with TRBJ2-1; no reliable D call. CDR1 and CDR2 (germline): MGHRA, YSYEKL. Trimming cost V 0 bases and J 2 bases, with 11 bases left between them. The CDR3 extends over 16 amino acids. The CDR3 here is CASSQDDTATYNEQFF. In DNA, the CDR3 is TGCGCCAGCAGCCAAGATGACACGGCAACCTACAATGAGCAGTTCTTC.

In the case of this clonotype: A much larger clone lies a single base off, so this may be a read error. The chain combines TRBV29-1 with TRBJ2-1, with TRBD1 matching over 7 bases. The length of the CDR3 is 13 residues. Per the germline V gene, CDR1 is SQVTM and CDR2 is ANQGSEA. The chain's CDR3 is CSVPTGLYNKQFF. The CDR3 DNA follows: TGCAGCGTCCCGACAGGGTTGTACAATAAGCAGTTCTTC.

This clonotype was counted at least ten times. This sequence joins TRBV5-5 and TRBJ2-7, with a possible D match to TRBD2 (5 bases). V was shortened by 5 bases and J by 7 bases, with 19 bases between the two germline ends. The length of the CDR3 is 14 residues. The germline CDR1 and CDR2 sequences are SGHKS and YYEKEE (reference sequence). The CDR3, as DNA: TGTGCCAGCAGTGTTGGCAGAGCGAGCGGTGAGCAGTACTTC. This encodes CASSVGRASGEQYF.